This TCR beta chain was identified in a study of T cell responses to AZD1222 COVID-19 vaccine. Libraries were prepared by immunoSEQ multiplex PCR; TCRdb keeps only in-frame clonotypes and omits some of them. The repertoire includes about 80,000 clones, roughly 87% of them detected once, and 24% sits in the top ten. The V gene's germline CDR1 is LGHDT and CDR2 YNNKEL (reference sequence). The V end lost 1 base, the J end lost 6 bases, and 4 bases lay between the germline ends. CDR3 length: 12 residues. V gene TRBV3-1 (or the pseudogene TRBV3-2) combines with J gene TRBJ1-5; no firm D call. The source was peripheral blood, collected on day 0 of AZD1222 vaccination. This TCR was sampled from an adult in good health. CDR3 nucleotide sequence: TGTGCCAGCAGCCAAGGATCTCAGCCCCAGCATTTT. As protein: CASSQGSQPQHF.